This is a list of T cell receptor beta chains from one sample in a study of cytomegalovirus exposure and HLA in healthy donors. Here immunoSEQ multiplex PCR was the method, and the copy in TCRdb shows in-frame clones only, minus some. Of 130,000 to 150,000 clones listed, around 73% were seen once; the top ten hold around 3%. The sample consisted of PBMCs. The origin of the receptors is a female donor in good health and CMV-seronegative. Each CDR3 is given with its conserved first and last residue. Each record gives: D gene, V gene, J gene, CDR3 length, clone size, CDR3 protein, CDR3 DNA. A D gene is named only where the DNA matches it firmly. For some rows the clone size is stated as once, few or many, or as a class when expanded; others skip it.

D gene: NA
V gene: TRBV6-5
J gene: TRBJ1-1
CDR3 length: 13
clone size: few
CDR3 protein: CASTEAPYTEAFF
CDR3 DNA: TGTGCCAGCACCGAGGCACCGTACACTGAAGCTTTCTTT

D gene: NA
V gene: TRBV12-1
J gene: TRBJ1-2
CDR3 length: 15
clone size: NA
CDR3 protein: CASSCPGTGCWGYTF
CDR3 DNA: TGTGCCAGCAGCTGCCCCGGGACAGGGTGTTGGGGCTACACCTTC

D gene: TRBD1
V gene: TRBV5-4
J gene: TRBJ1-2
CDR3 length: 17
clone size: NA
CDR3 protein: CASSLGADRVTGYGYTF
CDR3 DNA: TGTGCCAGCAGCTTGGGAGCCGACAGGGTAACGGGCTATGGCTACACCTTC

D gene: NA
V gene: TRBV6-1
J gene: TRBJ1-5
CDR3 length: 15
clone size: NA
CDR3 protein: CASGGLGGARQPQHF
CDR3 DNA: TGTGCCAGCGGGGGCTTGGGGGGGGCTCGTCAGCCCCAGCATTTT

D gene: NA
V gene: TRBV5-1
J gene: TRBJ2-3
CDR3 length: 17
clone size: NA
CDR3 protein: CASSLGGVRRGTDTQYF
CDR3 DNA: TGCGCCAGCAGCTTGGGGGGGGTACGGAGAGGGACAGATACGCAGTATTTT

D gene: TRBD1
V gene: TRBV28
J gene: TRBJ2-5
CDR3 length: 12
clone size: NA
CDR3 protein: CASGLRGETQYF
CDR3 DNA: TGTGCCAGCGGTCTCAGGGGGGAGACCCAGTACTTC

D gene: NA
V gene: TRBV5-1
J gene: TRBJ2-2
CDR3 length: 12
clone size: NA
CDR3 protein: CASSHGQGELFF
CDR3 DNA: TGCGCCAGCAGCCATGGACAGGGGGAGCTGTTTTTT

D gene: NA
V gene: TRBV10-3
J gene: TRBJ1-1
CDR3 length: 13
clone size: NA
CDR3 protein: CAISDSSAAEAFF
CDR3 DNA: TGTGCCATCAGTGATTCGAGTGCCGCTGAAGCTTTCTTT

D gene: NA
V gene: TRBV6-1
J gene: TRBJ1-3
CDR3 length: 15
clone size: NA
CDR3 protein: CASSGTAISGNTIYF
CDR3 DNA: TGTGCCAGCAGTGGGACAGCAATCTCTGGAAACACCATATATTTT

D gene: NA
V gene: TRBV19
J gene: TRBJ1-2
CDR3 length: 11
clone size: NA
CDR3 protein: CANLRVVGYTF
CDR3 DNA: TGTGCCAACCTCAGGGTTGTAGGCTACACCTTC

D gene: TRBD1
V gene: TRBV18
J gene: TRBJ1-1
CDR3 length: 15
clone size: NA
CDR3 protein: CASSPIYTGGWEAFF
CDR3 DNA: TGTGCCAGCTCACCGATTTATACAGGGGGCTGGGAAGCTTTCTTT

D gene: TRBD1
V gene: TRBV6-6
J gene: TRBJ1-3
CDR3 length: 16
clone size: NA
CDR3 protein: CASRGQGLTSGNTIYF
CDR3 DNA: TGTGCCAGCAGGGGACAGGGCCTCACCTCTGGAAACACCATATATTTT

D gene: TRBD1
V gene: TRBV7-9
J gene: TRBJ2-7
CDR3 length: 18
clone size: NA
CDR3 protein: CASSPPPGRDRHSYEQYF
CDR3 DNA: TGTGCCAGCAGCCCGCCCCCAGGCCGGGACAGGCACTCCTACGAGCAGTACTTC

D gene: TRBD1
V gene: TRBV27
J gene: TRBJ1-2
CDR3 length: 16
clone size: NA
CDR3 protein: CASSSLTGQDYYGYPF
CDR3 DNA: TGTGCCAGCAGTTCGCTAACGGGACAGGACTACTATGGCTACCCCTTC

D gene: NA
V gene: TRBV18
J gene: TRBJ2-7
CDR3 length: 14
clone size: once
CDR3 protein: CASSPRQGLYEQYF
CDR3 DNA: TGTGCCAGCTCACCAAGACAGGGACTCTACGAGCAGTACTTC

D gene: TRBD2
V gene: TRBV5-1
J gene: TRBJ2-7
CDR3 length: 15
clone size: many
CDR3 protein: CASSLEPSGTYEQYF
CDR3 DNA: TGCGCCAGCAGCTTGGAGCCTAGCGGAACCTACGAGCAGTACTTC

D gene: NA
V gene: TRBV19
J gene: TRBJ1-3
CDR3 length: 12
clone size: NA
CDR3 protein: CASGNNGNTIYF
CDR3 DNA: TGTGCCAGTGGTAACAATGGAAACACCATATATTTT

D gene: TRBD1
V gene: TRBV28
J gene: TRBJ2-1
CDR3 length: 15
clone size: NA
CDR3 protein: CASSLSQGLWPEQFF
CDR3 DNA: TGTGCCAGCAGTTTATCACAGGGGCTCTGGCCTGAGCAGTTCTTC

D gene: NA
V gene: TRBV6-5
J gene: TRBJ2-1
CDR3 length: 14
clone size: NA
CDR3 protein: CASSLKGTYNEQFF
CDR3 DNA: TGTGCCAGCTCTCTAAAGGGGACCTACAATGAGCAGTTCTTC

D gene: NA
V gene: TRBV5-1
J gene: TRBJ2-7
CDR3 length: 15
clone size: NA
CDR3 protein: CASSLSASNSYEQYF
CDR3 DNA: TGCGCCAGCAGCTTGAGTGCTAGCAACTCCTACGAGCAGTACTTC